This T cell receptor beta chain was captured in a study of cytomegalovirus exposure and HLA in healthy donors. V lost 4 bases and J lost 5, with 15 bases in between. CDR3 length equals 15 residues. Germline V gene sequence: CDR1 SGHRS, CDR2 YFSETQ. Assay used: immunoSEQ multiplex PCR; TCRdb lists only in-frame clones, some missing. The table records 150,000 to 160,000 clones, approximately 86% of them present only once. The rearrangement links TRBV5-1 to TRBJ1-4, with D unclear. The sequencing input was PBMCs. This receptor was taken from a man in his late teens or twenties in good health and CMV-seropositive. This CDR3 reads CASSPTGDYNEKLFF. DNA for the CDR3: TGCGCCAGCAGCCCAACCGGGGATTACAATGAAAAACTGTTTTTT.